These 18 T cell receptor beta chains came from one sample sequenced in a study of cytomegalovirus exposure and HLA in healthy donors. The PCR ran on 60 Vbeta and 13 Jbeta primers. Profiled with immunoSEQ multiplex PCR; TCRdb holds only in-frame clones, not every one. The repertoire holds approximately 140,000 clones, with 73% as singletons. The source material was PBMCs. Every receptor here comes from a woman aged 40 to 49 in good health and CMV-seronegative.

The table lists this clone with a count of one. The V call is TRBV9, the J call TRBJ2-1; 8 bases line up with TRBD2. From germline, CDR1 is SGDLS and CDR2 YYNGEE. This CDR3 is 14 amino acids long. With 2 bases clipped from V and 8 bases from J, the junction kept 6 bases outside the gene matches. CDR3 sequence (DNA): TGTGCCAGCAGCGTTCGGACTAGCCTCGATGAGCAGTTCTTC. This codes for CASSVRTSLDEQFF.

CDR3 residues: CASSPGGGGAVNEQFF. CDR3 coding DNA: TGTGCCAGCAGCCCCGGGGGCGGGGGGGCTGTCAATGAGCAGTTCTTC. The gene calls are TRBV7-9 and TRBJ2-1, with 9 bases that match TRBD2. This CDR3 has 16 amino acids. Germline values: CDR1 SEHNR, CDR2 FQNEAQ (reference sequence). Unmatched junction bases numbered 11, after V lost 5 bases and J lost 6 bases.

The CDR3 protein is CASSMGGGWDTEAFF. The CDR3 DNA follows: TGTGCCAGCAGTATGGGGGGGGGCTGGGACACTGAAGCTTTCTTT. The chain combines TRBV28 with TRBJ1-1, with TRBD1 as a possible D gene (6 bases). The length of the CDR3 is 15 residues. The V gene's germline CDR1 is MDHEN and CDR2 SYDVKM. V lost 5 bases, J lost 3 bases, and 16 bases lay in between.

The chain is built from TRBV5-5 and TRBJ2-3, with D unclear. The CDR3 is 16 residues long. V gave up 2 bases and J gave up 1 base, with 14 bases separating them. The germline V gene encodes CDR1 SGHKS and CDR2 YYEKEE (reference sequence). This CDR3 is CASSLMVLAGTDTQYF. CDR3 bases: TGTGCCAGCAGCTTAATGGTTCTCGCGGGCACAGATACGCAGTATTTT. The variable domain in full, completed from reference TRBV5-5 and TRBJ2-3, reads DAGVTQSPTHLIKTRGQQVTLRCSPISGHKSVSWYQQVLGQGPQFIFQYYEKEERGRGNFPDRFSARQFPNYSSELNVNALLLGDSALYLCASSLMVLAGTDTQYFGPGTRLTVL.

The chain is built from TRBV18 and TRBJ2-2, with 7 bases that match TRBD1. Looked up from germline, CDR1 is KGHSH and CDR2 is LQKENI. The length of the CDR3 is 14 residues. The V segment lost 5 bases and the J segment 1 base; nucleotides outside the gene matches: 1. The CDR3 nucleotides are TGTGCCAGCTCAAGGGACAGGAACACCGGGGAGCTGTTTTTT. This translates into CASSRDRNTGELFF.

The gene calls are TRBV6-6 and TRBJ2-2; tentative D call: TRBD1 (6 bases). V was pared by 6 bases and J by 1 base, with 12 bases between. Germline CDR1 MNHNY, CDR2 SVGAGI (reference sequence). The CDR3 runs to 15 residues. The CDR3 DNA reads TGTGCCAGCAGCGAGGCGACAGGGAACACCGGGGAGCTGTTTTTT. This codes for CASSEATGNTGELFF.

The CDR3 nucleotides are TGCAGCGTTCACCGGGACAGGAGCACAGATACGCAGTATTTT. It specifies CSVHRDRSTDTQYF. The chain employs TRBV29-1 and TRBJ2-3; 8 bases match TRBD1. Looked up from germline, CDR1 is SQVTM and CDR2 is ANQGSEA. V was clipped by 5 bases and J by 0 bases; unmatched bases: 4. The CDR3 consists of 14 residues.

This sequence joins TRBV12-5 and TRBJ1-1; D unresolved. Trimming cost V 1 base and J 1 base, with 13 bases left between them. Germline assignment: CDR1 LGHNT and CDR2 FRNRAP. The CDR3 runs to 16 residues. The CDR3: CASGLDSGFSNTEAFF. The CDR3 nucleotides read TGTGCTAGTGGTTTGGATTCGGGTTTTTCGAACACTGAAGCTTTCTTT. Variable domain in full (rest from reference TRBV12-5 and TRBJ1-1): DARVTQTPRHKVTEMGQEVTMRCQPILGHNTVFWYRQTMMQGLELLAYFRNRAPLDDSGMPKDRFSAEMPDATLATLKIQPSEPRDSAVYFCASGLDSGFSNTEAFFGQGTRLTVV.

The rearrangement links TRBV7-9 to TRBJ2-5; D perhaps matches TRBD1 (6 bases). This CDR3 spans 13 amino acids. CDR1 is SEHNR and CDR2 is FQNEAQ in the germline V gene (reference sequence). V lost 2 bases to trimming and J lost 3 bases, with 7 bases between them. CDR3 protein: CASSLRGKETQYF. The CDR3 DNA reads TGTGCCAGCAGCTTAAGGGGGAAAGAGACCCAGTACTTC.

This clone was seen more than once but under ten times. The V and J genes are TRBV29-1 and TRBJ2-3, with 7 bases that match TRBD1. The germline V gene has CDR1 SQVTM and CDR2 ANQGSEA. This CDR3 has 14 residues. V dropped 6 bases and J dropped 2; count of bases not matched to a gene: 8. The CDR3 DNA reads TGCAGCGTACCGGACAGGCTTAACACAGATACGCAGTATTTT. This translates into CSVPDRLNTDTQYF.

This clone was seen a few times. The CDR3 protein is CASSEGGQGANTEAFF. In DNA, the CDR3 is TGTGCCAGCAGCGAGGGAGGACAGGGGGCGAACACTGAAGCTTTCTTT. This rearrangement joins TRBV9 to TRBJ1-1, with TRBD1 identical over 11 bases. The V gene end was trimmed by 3 bases and the J gene end by 1 base; junction bases not matched to a gene: 5. CDR3 size: 16 residues. Looked up from germline, CDR1 is SGDLS and CDR2 is YYNGEE.

In its sample, this clone was seen once. The rearrangement joins TRBV13 to TRBJ1-3; D might be TRBD1 (5 bases). The CDR3 sequence is 14 residues long. Looked up from germline, CDR1 is PRHDT and CDR2 is FYEKMQ (reference sequence). V lost 5 bases and J lost 4, with 12 bases in between. The CDR3, as DNA: TGTGCCAGCAGCCGGCGGACATTGGGAAACACCATATATTTT. Its translation is CASSRRTLGNTIYF.

This chain connects TRBV20-1 to TRBJ1-4, with a possible D match to TRBD1 (5 bases). The ends were cut back, 3 bases at V and 7 bases at J, with 6 bases in the middle. The CDR3 totals 11 residues. Germline values: CDR1 DFQATT, CDR2 SNEGSKA (reference sequence). The CDR3, as DNA: TGCAGTGCTAGGGGGGGTGAAAAACTGTTTTTT. This encodes CSARGGEKLFF.

The gene calls are TRBV7-2 and TRBJ2-3, with 9 bases lining up with TRBD2. Losses at the gene ends were 6 bases for V and 1 base for J; bases not matched to a gene: 14. Germline loops: CDR1 SGHTA, CDR2 FQGNSA. This CDR3 has 18 residues. Here the CDR3 reads CASRNLRSGGRGTDTQYF. DNA for the CDR3: TGTGCCAGCAGGAATTTACGGAGCGGGGGGAGGGGCACAGATACGCAGTATTTT. Full variable domain (rest looked up from reference TRBV7-2 and TRBJ2-3): GAGVSQSPSNKVTEKGKDVELRCDPISGHTALYWYRQSLGQGLEFLIYFQGNSAPDKSGLPSDRFSAERTGGSVSTLTIQRTQQEDSAVYLCASRNLRSGGRGTDTQYFGPGTRLTVL.

The J gene is TRBJ2-3, the V gene TRBV6-5; 7 nucleotides line up with TRBD2. Germline trimming cut 6 bases from V and 4 bases from J; bases unmatched to any gene: 7. The CDR3 runs 14 residues. The germline V gene encodes CDR1 MNHEY and CDR2 SVGAGI. CDR3 protein: CASRRGGGSDTQYF. The CDR3 DNA reads TGTGCCAGCAGGCGGGGCGGGGGTTCAGATACGCAGTATTTT.

The genes are TRBV7-2 and TRBJ1-3, with TRBD1 matching over 11 bases. Germline V gene sequence: CDR1 SGHTA, CDR2 FQGNSA. V dropped 3 bases and J dropped 0; count of bases not matched to a gene: 10. The CDR3 consists of 19 residues. The CDR3 loop reads CASSFSGTGGSSSGNTIYF. CDR3 nucleotides: TGTGCCAGCAGCTTTTCCGGGACAGGGGGAAGTAGCTCTGGAAACACCATATATTTT.

In this sample, this clone turned up a few times. This specimen includes other DNA sequences encoding the same CDR3. The chain carries TRBV5-1 and TRBJ2-3, with D possibly TRBD1 on 6 matching bases. The CDR3 is 14 residues long. Germline CDR1 and CDR2: SGHRS and YFSETQ. Between the trimmed V and J ends, which lost 3 bases and 0 bases, there was a span of 8 bases. CDR3 sequence reads: CASSSGTSTDTQYF. DNA for the CDR3: TGCGCCAGCAGCTCCGGGACAAGCACAGATACGCAGTATTTT.

This clone came up a few times. The chain couples TRBV15 to TRBJ1-3; the match to TRBD1 covers 7 bases. The junction had 6 bases not matched to a gene; V was cut back by 3 bases and J by 1 base. Looked up from germline, CDR1 is LNHNV and CDR2 is YYDKDF (reference sequence). This CDR3 comprises 16 residues. The CDR3 loop reads CATSSRTGVSGNTIYF. In DNA, the CDR3 is TGTGCCACCAGCAGCCGAACAGGGGTTTCTGGAAACACCATATATTTT.